These 29 T cell receptor beta chains came from one sample sequenced in a study of shared clonotypes between healthy human individuals. TCRdb's table, derived via immunoSEQ multiplex PCR, lists solely in-frame clones and lacks some. The profile covers more than 850,000 clones, with around 82% appearing a single time and under 0.65% taken by the ten largest. Sequenced: memory CD4+ T cells from PBMCs. Stated subset: CD45RA-negative fraction. Receptors were obtained from a man younger than 35 in good health. Some clones in this sample may be carry-over from other donors' samples.

This rearrangement joins TRBV2 to TRBJ1-5; 8 nucleotides align to TRBD1. Trimming at V came to 7 bases and at J to 2 bases, leaving 7 bases not matched to a gene. Germline V gene sequence: CDR1 SNHLY, CDR2 FYNNEI. The CDR3 is 15 amino acids. The DNA for the CDR3 is TGTGCCAGCAAACTTTCGACAGGGGGCAATCAGCCCCAGCATTTT. This translates into CASKLSTGGNQPQHF. The whole variable domain, remainder taken from reference TRBV2 and TRBJ1-5, is EPEVTQTPSHQVTQMGQEVILRCVPISNHLYFYWYRQILGQKVEFLVSFYNNEISEKSEIFDDQFSVERPDGSNFTLKIRSTKLEDSAMYFCASKLSTGGNQPQHFGDGTRLSIL.

The chain is built from TRBV20-1 and TRBJ2-7; D unclear. The CDR3 runs to 10 residues. The germline V gene encodes CDR1 DFQATT and CDR2 SNEGSKA (reference sequence). Trimming cost V 4 bases and J 6 bases, with 7 bases left between them. CDR3: CSAKFGEQYF. In DNA, the CDR3 is TGCAGTGCTAAATTCGGCGAGCAGTACTTC.

As for this clone: The same CDR3 is also encoded by other DNA sequences in this sample. The chain uses TRBV20-1 and TRBJ2-7, with a tentative D call TRBD2 (6 bases). CDR1 is DFQATT and CDR2 is SNEGSKA in the germline V gene (reference sequence). This CDR3 has 10 amino acids. V dropped 6 bases and J dropped 3 bases, with 6 bases sitting between them. The CDR3 coding sequence is TGCAGTGCGCGGGACTACGAGCAGTACTTC. As protein: CSARDYEQYF.

This rearrangement joins TRBV7-9 to TRBJ2-1; 11 bases agree with TRBD2. CDR3 length: 15 residues. Trimming took 5 bases from V and 5 from J; bases not matched to a gene: 5. Germline assignment: CDR1 SEHNR and CDR2 FQNEAQ (reference sequence). Here the CDR3 DNA reads TGTGCCAGCAGCGAAAAACTAGCGGGAGACAATGAGCAGTTCTTC. It specifies CASSEKLAGDNEQFF. Looking up the rest from reference TRBV7-9 and TRBJ2-1 gives the full variable domain: DTGVSQNPRHKITKRGQNVTFRCDPISEHNRLYWYRQTLGQGPEFLTYFQNEAQLEKSRLLSDRFSAERPKGSFSTLEIQRTEQGDSAMYLCASSEKLAGDNEQFFGPGTRLTVL.

This clone occurred once. The CDR3 sequence: CASSPAGATEAFF. The CDR3 nucleotides read TGTGCCAGCAGCCCCGCAGGGGCCACTGAAGCTTTCTTT. The rearrangement joins TRBV7-3 to TRBJ1-1, with D perhaps TRBD1 (6 bases). This CDR3 is 13 amino acids long. V shed 5 bases and J shed 4 bases, with 11 bases lying between them. Germline V gives CDR1 SGHTA, CDR2 FQGTGA.

The chain is built from TRBV6-5 and TRBJ2-7, with TRBD2 matching over 12 bases. This CDR3 has 15 residues. Unmatched junction bases numbered 3, after V lost 6 bases and J lost 0 bases. Germline V gene lookup returns CDR1 MNHEY and CDR2 SVGAGI. The DNA for the CDR3 is TGTGCCAGCAGGTGGACTAGCGGGATCTCCTACGAGCAGTACTTC. As protein: CASRWTSGISYEQYF.

In this sample, this clone turned up once. The V gene is TRBV30, the J gene TRBJ2-1, with D tentatively TRBD2 (6 bases). V was clipped by 0 bases and J by 6 bases, with 21 bases between them. This CDR3 has 17 amino acids. CDR1 and CDR2 from the germline V gene are GTSNPN and SVGIG (reference sequence). In nucleotides, the CDR3 is TGTGCCTGGAGTGTACGTACAGGCCTAAAGGAGGGCAATGAGCAGTTCTTC. Encoded protein: CAWSVRTGLKEGNEQFF. Full variable domain (outside the CDR3, taken from reference TRBV30 and TRBJ2-1): SQTIHQWPATLVQPVGSPLSLECTVEGTSNPNLYWYRQAAGRGLQLLFYSVGIGQISSEVPQNLSASRPQDRQFILSSKKLLLSDSGFYLCAWSVRTGLKEGNEQFFGPGTRLTVL.

The chain recombines TRBV5-4 with TRBJ2-7; D might be TRBD1 (6 bases). Trimming cost V 2 bases and J 4 bases, with 13 bases left between them. The CDR3 sequence is 14 residues long. In germline, CDR1 is SGHNT, CDR2 YYREEE (reference sequence). CDR3 DNA sequence: TGTGCCAGCAGCTTACAGGGAACGTCTTACGAGCAGTACTTC. As protein: CASSLQGTSYEQYF.

The chain has TRBV11-2 and TRBJ2-5; D call uncertain. The V end was cut by 4 bases, the J end by 8 bases, with 14 bases between. Germline lookup yields CDR1 SGHAT and CDR2 FQNNGV. This CDR3 has 13 residues. CDR3 sequence reads: CASSSNWAGTQYF. The CDR3 nucleotides are TGTGCCAGCAGCTCAAACTGGGCCGGTACCCAGTACTTC.

This chain joins TRBV28 and TRBJ1-2; unclear D gene. Trimming left V 4 bases short and J 2 bases short, with 14 bases between. The CDR3 spans 15 residues. The germline V gene has CDR1 MDHEN and CDR2 SYDVKM. The CDR3 DNA sequence: TGTGCCAGCAGTTATCATGAGGCTCCCAACTATGGCTACACCTTC. Translated: CASSYHEAPNYGYTF.

The V gene is TRBV10-2, the J gene TRBJ2-1, with 11 bases fitting TRBD2. The germline CDR1 and CDR2 sequences are WSHSY and SAAADI. The junction had 5 bases not matched to a gene; V was cut back by 6 bases and J by 4 bases. The CDR3 contains 15 residues. The DNA of the CDR3 is TGCGCCAGCAGCCCCCTAGCGGGAGGATACAATGAGCAGTTCTTC. Protein: CASSPLAGGYNEQFF.

The chain recombines TRBV5-1 with TRBJ2-3; maybe TRBD2 (5 bases). V lost 1 base, J lost 4 bases, and 19 bases lay in between. This CDR3 has 17 residues. Germline values: CDR1 SGHRS, CDR2 YFSETQ. As DNA, the CDR3 is TGCGCCAGCAGCTTGTTCGCAGGTGGCGGGCGGTCAGATACGCAGTATTTT. Amino acids: CASSLFAGGGRSDTQYF. The complete variable domain, with remaining parts taken from reference TRBV5-1 and TRBJ2-3, reads KAGVTQTPRYLIKTRGQQVTLSCSPISGHRSVSWYQQTPGQGLQFLFEYFSETQRNKGNFPGRFSGRQFSNSRSEMNVSTLELGDSALYLCASSLFAGGGRSDTQYFGPGTRLTVL.

This sequence joins TRBV6-1 and TRBJ2-6; D call uncertain. The V gene's germline CDR1 is MNHNS and CDR2 SASEGT. The CDR3 extends over 14 amino acids. V lost 4 bases and J 0 bases, leaving 4 bases between the germline ends. The CDR3 sequence is CASSADSGANVLTF. Written as DNA, the CDR3 is TGTGCCAGCAGTGCCGACTCTGGGGCCAACGTCCTGACTTTC.

This clone showed up many times. This chain connects TRBV2 to TRBJ1-1; 7 nucleotides line up with TRBD1. The V and J ends lost 6 bases and 4 bases, in that order; junction bases with no gene match: 8. CDR1 and CDR2 from the germline V gene are SNHLY and FYNNEI. There are 14 residues in the CDR3. CDR3 region: CASRGPTGVTEAFF. The CDR3, as DNA: TGTGCCAGCAGGGGGCCTACAGGGGTCACTGAAGCTTTCTTT.

The chain couples TRBV28 to TRBJ1-3, with 8 positions matching TRBD1. With 5 bases clipped from V and 7 bases from J, the junction kept 7 bases outside the gene matches. Germline V gene data show CDR1 as MDHEN and CDR2 as SYDVKM. CDR3 length equals 14 residues. This CDR3 is CASSPRTGWNTIYF. CDR3 DNA sequence: TGTGCCAGCAGTCCCCGGACAGGGTGGAACACCATATATTTT.

The chain combines TRBV27 with TRBJ1-1; the D is unclear. The germline V gene has CDR1 MNHEY and CDR2 SMNVEV (reference sequence). V lost 5 bases and J lost 2, with 15 bases in between. The CDR3 sequence is 15 residues long. Here the CDR3 DNA reads TGTGCCAGCAGTATGCGGGGAACCGTCAACACTGAAGCTTTCTTT. Encoded protein: CASSMRGTVNTEAFF.

The rearrangement uses TRBV14 and TRBJ2-1, with 11 bases identical to TRBD2. Trimming took 4 bases from V and 3 from J; bases not matched to a gene: 5. The CDR3 runs to 16 residues. Per germline, CDR1 SGHDN and CDR2 FVKESK. CDR3 sequence: CASSLLTSGSYNEQFF. The CDR3 DNA reads TGTGCCAGCAGCCTACTAACTAGCGGGAGCTACAATGAGCAGTTCTTC.

This clone was counted only a few times. The CDR3 DNA sequence: TGTGCCAGCACGTCTGACGAGTGGAGCACCGGGGAGCTGTTTTTT. It translates to CASTSDEWSTGELFF. The genes are TRBV6-5 and TRBJ2-2, with D unclear. The V end lost 7 bases, the J end lost 4 bases, and 16 bases lay between the germline ends. The CDR3 has 15 amino acids. Germline-derived CDR1 and CDR2 are MNHEY and SVGAGI.

This clone was counted between two and nine times. This sample also contains other DNA sequences that code for the same CDR3. CDR3 DNA: TGCGCCAGCAGCTGGACCGGGACAGGGGACACTGAAGCTTTCTTT. Protein sequence: CASSWTGTGDTEAFF. The chain joins TRBV5-1 to TRBJ1-1; 10 bases line up with TRBD1. This CDR3 comprises 15 residues. CDR1 is SGHRS and CDR2 is YFSETQ in the germline V gene. The trim removed 3 bases at V and 3 bases at J, leaving 5 bases unmatched. Based on the CDR3 plus reference TRBV5-1 and TRBJ1-1, the full variable domain is KAGVTQTPRYLIKTRGQQVTLSCSPISGHRSVSWYQQTPGQGLQFLFEYFSETQRNKGNFPGRFSGRQFSNSRSEMNVSTLELGDSALYLCASSWTGTGDTEAFFGQGTRLTVV.

The chain has TRBV19 and TRBJ1-2; 12 nucleotides agree with TRBD1. J lost 5 bases, V lost 7 bases, and 8 bases had no gene match. This CDR3 is built from 15 residues. In germline, CDR1 is LNHDA, CDR2 SQIVND (reference sequence). CDR3 sequence (DNA): TGTGCCAGTACCACCGGGACAGGGGGCTGGTATGGCTACACCTTC. Protein product: CASTTGTGGWYGYTF.

Regarding this clone: Other DNA sequences in this sample translate to the same CDR3. The J gene is TRBJ2-3, the V gene TRBV18; D may be TRBD2 (5 bases). The germline CDR1 and CDR2 sequences are KGHSH and LQKENI. V was cut by 3 bases and J by 1 base, with 8 bases left in between. The CDR3 sequence is 14 residues long. The CDR3 DNA is TGTGCCAGCTCACCTTCAGCGGGCACAGATACGCAGTATTTT. It specifies CASSPSAGTDTQYF.

The V and J genes are TRBV28 and TRBJ1-1, with a tentative D call TRBD1 (5 bases). This CDR3 has 11 residues. Germline lookup yields CDR1 MDHEN and CDR2 SYDVKM. CDR3 sequence (DNA): TGTACGACAGAATTGAACACTGAAGCTTTCTTT. As protein: CTTELNTEAFF.

This clone was counted only a few times. V is TRBV4-3 and J is TRBJ1-1; 9 nucleotides agree with TRBD1. The V gene end was trimmed by 3 bases and the J gene end by 6 bases; junction bases not matched to a gene: 5. The length of the CDR3 is 14 residues. Germline CDR1 LGHNA, CDR2 YSLEER. CDR3 in amino acids: CASSQSGTGSEAFF. The CDR3 nucleotides are TGCGCCAGCAGCCAGTCAGGGACAGGGTCTGAAGCTTTCTTT.

The V and J genes are TRBV7-3 and TRBJ2-5; the D gene is possibly TRBD2 (6 bases). In germline, CDR1 is SGHTA, CDR2 FQGTGA. The CDR3 spans 13 residues. V was trimmed by 5 bases and J by 5 bases, leaving 12 bases between them. The CDR3, as DNA: TGTGCCAGCAGCCGTGGGAGGCTGGAGACCCAGTACTTC. This sequence encodes CASSRGRLETQYF.

This clone was observed many times. This chain uses TRBV2 with TRBJ2-7; 7 bases line up with TRBD1. This CDR3 comprises 14 residues. The V gene end was trimmed by 7 bases and the J gene end by 5 bases; junction bases not matched to a gene: 11. CDR1 is SNHLY, CDR2 FYNNEI, per germline. The CDR3 region is CASKNRQGVNEQYF. DNA of the CDR3: TGTGCCAGCAAGAACCGGCAGGGGGTAAACGAGCAGTACTTC.

This chain uses TRBV5-4 with TRBJ2-1; possible D gene TRBD1, 5 bases. V dropped 2 bases and J dropped 5 bases, with 8 bases sitting between them. Germline V gene lookup returns CDR1 SGHNT and CDR2 YYREEE (reference sequence). The CDR3 totals 13 residues. CDR3 sequence: CASSFPGHNEQFF. The CDR3, as DNA: TGTGCCAGCAGCTTTCCAGGGCACAATGAGCAGTTCTTC.

V is TRBV18 and J is TRBJ2-3; 8 bases are shared with TRBD2. The CDR3 is 16 residues long. Losses at the gene ends were 0 bases for V and 2 bases for J; bases not matched to a gene: 4. In germline, CDR1 is KGHSH, CDR2 LQKENI. Here the CDR3 DNA reads TGTGCCAGCTCACCACCGAGCGGGAGTTCCACAGATACGCAGTATTTT. Protein product: CASSPPSGSSTDTQYF.

This clone appeared a single time. The chain combines TRBV5-8 with TRBJ1-2; D possibly corresponds to TRBD1 (5 bases). This CDR3 contains 14 residues. Germline loops: CDR1 SGHTS, CDR2 YDEGEE. Trimming removed 4 bases from V and 2 bases from J, with 12 bases in between. CDR3 region: CASSRSGANYGYTF. DNA of the CDR3: TGTGCCAGCAGCCGGAGCGGGGCGAACTATGGCTACACCTTC.

This chain uses TRBV19 with TRBJ2-5, with D unclear. Trimming pared 3 bases from V and 5 bases from J, leaving 16 bases between. Germline CDR1 is LNHDA and CDR2 is SQIVND (reference sequence). The CDR3 has 15 amino acids. The CDR3 protein is CASSMVGPLGETQYF. Here the CDR3 DNA reads TGTGCCAGTAGTATGGTCGGACCCCTCGGGGAGACCCAGTACTTC.